This is a list of T cell receptor beta chains from one sample in a study of T cell responses to AZD1222 COVID-19 vaccine. Repertoires were generated with immunoSEQ multiplex PCR, while TCRdb's copy carries only in-frame clones and drops some. Among some 280,000 clones listed, about 94% were seen once. The specimen comprised peripheral blood, sampled 28 days after the second AZD1222 dose. These receptors were collected from an adult who received the AZD1222 COVID-19 vaccine. CDR3s include the opening cysteine and the closing phenylalanine or tryptophan. Fields, in order: clone size, D gene, J gene, V gene, CDR3 DNA, CDR3 protein. D genes are given only for firm matches. Size values are once, few and many counts, or a class for expanded clones, and some rows have none.

clone size: .; D gene: TRBD1; J gene: TRBJ1-6; V gene: TRBV5-1; CDR3 DNA: TGCGCCAGCAGCCCTCAAACAGGGGACAATTCACCCCTCCACTTT; CDR3 protein: CASSPQTGDNSPLHF
clone size: few; D gene: .; J gene: TRBJ2-7; V gene: TRBV27; CDR3 DNA: TGTGCCAGCAGTTTACGGGGCGCCTACGAGCAGTACTTC; CDR3 protein: CASSLRGAYEQYF
clone size: once; D gene: TRBD1; J gene: TRBJ2-7; V gene: TRBV27; CDR3 DNA: TGTGCCAGCAGTTTCCGACAGGGGACTCCCTACGAGCAGTACTTC; CDR3 protein: CASSFRQGTPYEQYF
clone size: .; D gene: .; J gene: TRBJ1-5; V gene: TRBV28; CDR3 DNA: TGTGCCAGCCTGACCCCCATTAGTAGGGAGGATAGCAATCAGCCCCAGCATTTT; CDR3 protein: CASLTPISREDSNQPQHF
clone size: .; D gene: .; J gene: TRBJ1-2; V gene: TRBV19; CDR3 DNA: TGTGCCAGTAGTTCTCCGGGACGAAGCTACACCTTC; CDR3 protein: CASSSPGRSYTF
clone size: .; D gene: .; J gene: TRBJ2-1; V gene: TRBV28; CDR3 DNA: TGTGCCAGCAGTTCCCTCCAGGGGGGAAAGTTCTTC; CDR3 protein: CASSSLQGGKFF
clone size: .; D gene: TRBD2; J gene: TRBJ2-3; V gene: TRBV29-1; CDR3 DNA: TGCAGCGTTCGGACTAGCGGGAACACAGATACGCAGTATTTT; CDR3 protein: CSVRTSGNTDTQYF
clone size: .; D gene: .; J gene: TRBJ2-5; V gene: TRBV7-9; CDR3 DNA: TGTGCCAGCAGCTTTGGGGGCATCCAAGAGACCCAGTACTTC; CDR3 protein: CASSFGGIQETQYF
clone size: .; D gene: TRBD2; J gene: TRBJ2-7; V gene: TRBV6-6; CDR3 DNA: TGTGCCAGCAGTTACTCGAGAGCGCGGGGGGCTCGCGAGCAGTACTTC; CDR3 protein: CASSYSRARGAREQYF
clone size: .; D gene: .; J gene: TRBJ2-7; V gene: TRBV3-1/TRBV3-2; CDR3 DNA: TGTGCCAGCAGCCAAGATCGGAGAGTCGAGCAGTACTTC; CDR3 protein: CASSQDRRVEQYF
clone size: .; D gene: .; J gene: TRBJ1-2; V gene: TRBV19; CDR3 DNA: TGTGCCAGTAGTACCACGGACACCCCAACTAACTATGGCTACACCTTC; CDR3 protein: CASSTTDTPTNYGYTF
clone size: .; D gene: TRBD2; J gene: TRBJ2-1; V gene: TRBV4-2; CDR3 DNA: TGTGCCAGCAGCCAAGGACTAGCGGATTACAATGAGCAGTTCTTC; CDR3 protein: CASSQGLADYNEQFF
clone size: .; D gene: .; J gene: TRBJ2-5; V gene: TRBV3-1/TRBV3-2; CDR3 DNA: TGTGCCAGCAGCCGGTGGGGGCCAGCCGGGGAGACCCAGTACTTC; CDR3 protein: CASSRWGPAGETQYF
clone size: .; D gene: .; J gene: TRBJ1-5; V gene: TRBV28; CDR3 DNA: TGTGCCAGCACTCCGGTGGTTGGCAATCAGCCCCAGCATTTT; CDR3 protein: CASTPVVGNQPQHF
clone size: once; D gene: .; J gene: TRBJ2-4; V gene: TRBV12-3/TRBV12-4; CDR3 DNA: TGTGCCAGCAGCCGTCAAAACATTCAGTACTTC; CDR3 protein: CASSRQNIQYF
clone size: .; D gene: .; J gene: TRBJ2-3; V gene: TRBV6-5; CDR3 DNA: TGTGCCAGCAGTTCTCCGTGGCGGTCTAGCACAGATACGCAGTATTTT; CDR3 protein: CASSSPWRSSTDTQYF
clone size: .; D gene: TRBD2; J gene: TRBJ2-1; V gene: TRBV5-1; CDR3 DNA: TGCGCCAGCAGCTCGGGACTAGCGGGAGGATGGAATGAGCAGTTCTTC; CDR3 protein: CASSSGLAGGWNEQFF
clone size: .; D gene: .; J gene: TRBJ2-7; V gene: TRBV20-1; CDR3 DNA: TGCAGTGCTAGTATTCAGGGGTACGGGCAGTACTTC; CDR3 protein: CSASIQGYGQYF
clone size: .; D gene: .; J gene: TRBJ2-7; V gene: TRBV28; CDR3 DNA: TGTGCCAGCAGTTTGGGGTACGAGCAGTACTTC; CDR3 protein: CASSLGYEQYF
clone size: .; D gene: .; J gene: TRBJ2-1; V gene: TRBV5-5; CDR3 DNA: TGTGCCAGCAGCTTAACACTGGGACTTTACAATGAGCAGTTCTTC; CDR3 protein: CASSLTLGLYNEQFF
clone size: .; D gene: .; J gene: TRBJ1-1; V gene: TRBV29-1; CDR3 DNA: TGCAGCCCCTCACGACCTGGCACTGAAGCTTTCTTT; CDR3 protein: CSPSRPGTEAFF
clone size: .; D gene: .; J gene: TRBJ1-1; V gene: TRBV11-2; CDR3 DNA: TGTGCCAGCAGCTTAGGGACCCTCACTGAAGCTTTCTTT; CDR3 protein: CASSLGTLTEAFF
clone size: once; D gene: .; J gene: TRBJ1-1; V gene: TRBV12-3/TRBV12-4; CDR3 DNA: TGTGCCAGCAGTTTAGTGACACTGAGGGCTTTCTTT; CDR3 protein: CASSLVTLRAFF
clone size: .; D gene: .; J gene: TRBJ1-2; V gene: TRBV2; CDR3 DNA: TGTGCCAGCTCGGGGGGGCTTAACTATGGCTACACCTTC; CDR3 protein: CASSGGLNYGYTF
clone size: .; D gene: .; J gene: TRBJ2-5; V gene: TRBV7-9; CDR3 DNA: TGTGCCAGCAGCGTAGGTCAGCTGGGGGCGATCCAAGAGACCCAGTACTTC; CDR3 protein: CASSVGQLGAIQETQYF
clone size: .; D gene: .; J gene: TRBJ2-5; V gene: TRBV2; CDR3 DNA: TGTGCCAGCAGTCCTCTAACTAGCTTAGAGACCCAGTACTTC; CDR3 protein: CASSPLTSLETQYF
clone size: .; D gene: .; J gene: TRBJ1-5; V gene: TRBV28; CDR3 DNA: TGTGCCAGCATCCCTGGTGGGGGTCAGCCCCAGCATTTT; CDR3 protein: CASIPGGGQPQHF
clone size: once; D gene: TRBD2; J gene: TRBJ2-5; V gene: TRBV9; CDR3 DNA: TGTGCCAGCAGCGTAGACGCGCGGGGGGAGGAGACCCAGTACTTC; CDR3 protein: CASSVDARGEETQYF
clone size: .; D gene: .; J gene: TRBJ1-2; V gene: TRBV15; CDR3 DNA: TGTGCCGCGGGGGCCAGGGACGACTATGGCTACACCTTC; CDR3 protein: CAAGARDDYGYTF
clone size: .; D gene: .; J gene: TRBJ2-7; V gene: TRBV20-1; CDR3 DNA: TGCAGTGCTGCGGACACCTACGAGCAGTACTTC; CDR3 protein: CSAADTYEQYF
clone size: once; D gene: .; J gene: TRBJ1-6; V gene: TRBV28; CDR3 DNA: TGTGCCAGCAGGAAGGGGTCCTATAATTCACCCCTCCACTTT; CDR3 protein: CASRKGSYNSPLHF
clone size: .; D gene: .; J gene: TRBJ2-7; V gene: TRBV5-1; CDR3 DNA: TGCGCCAGCAGCTTGTGGGGGTCCTACGAGCAGTACTTC; CDR3 protein: CASSLWGSYEQYF
clone size: .; D gene: TRBD1; J gene: TRBJ1-1; V gene: TRBV9; CDR3 DNA: TGTGCCAGCAGCGCAACAGGGGGGAAGAACACTGAAGCTTTCTTT; CDR3 protein: CASSATGGKNTEAFF
clone size: .; D gene: .; J gene: TRBJ2-6; V gene: TRBV4-1; CDR3 DNA: TGCGCCAGCAGCCAAGATCCTCCATCCCTGGCTGGGGCCAACGTCCTGACTTTC; CDR3 protein: CASSQDPPSLAGANVLTF
clone size: .; D gene: .; J gene: TRBJ2-5; V gene: TRBV7-3; CDR3 DNA: TGTGCCAGCAGCATCGGGGGAAAAGAGACCCAGTACTTC; CDR3 protein: CASSIGGKETQYF
clone size: .; D gene: .; J gene: TRBJ1-5; V gene: TRBV7-2; CDR3 DNA: TGTGCCAGCAGCTTAGCAGCGCAGCCCCAGCATTTT; CDR3 protein: CASSLAAQPQHF
clone size: .; D gene: TRBD1; J gene: TRBJ1-4; V gene: TRBV4-1; CDR3 DNA: TGCGCCAGCAGCCCTTGGACAGGTTCGGAAAAACTGTTTTTT; CDR3 protein: CASSPWTGSEKLFF
clone size: .; D gene: .; J gene: TRBJ2-7; V gene: TRBV5-8; CDR3 DNA: TGTGCCAGCAGCAAGAAGGCCTTTATTACCTACGAGCAGTACTTC; CDR3 protein: CASSKKAFITYEQYF
clone size: .; D gene: .; J gene: TRBJ2-1; V gene: TRBV7-9; CDR3 DNA: TGTGCCAGCAGCTCACTACTAGTGCCGGGGTACAATGAGCAGTTCTTC; CDR3 protein: CASSSLLVPGYNEQFF
clone size: .; D gene: .; J gene: TRBJ1-2; V gene: TRBV19; CDR3 DNA: TGTGCCAGTAGTATAGGGTCCCAGGTCTATGGCTACACCTTC; CDR3 protein: CASSIGSQVYGYTF
clone size: .; D gene: .; J gene: TRBJ1-6; V gene: TRBV5-1; CDR3 DNA: TGCGCCAGCAGCTTGGATAATTCACCCCTCCACTTT; CDR3 protein: CASSLDNSPLHF
clone size: .; D gene: .; J gene: TRBJ1-2; V gene: TRBV2; CDR3 DNA: TGTGCCCCTGCCGGAGGAGACTATGGCTACACCTTC; CDR3 protein: CAPAGGDYGYTF
clone size: once; D gene: .; J gene: TRBJ1-1; V gene: TRBV6-5; CDR3 DNA: TGTGCCAGCAGTTTGACGGCGGGGGGCACTGAAGCTTTCTTT; CDR3 protein: CASSLTAGGTEAFF